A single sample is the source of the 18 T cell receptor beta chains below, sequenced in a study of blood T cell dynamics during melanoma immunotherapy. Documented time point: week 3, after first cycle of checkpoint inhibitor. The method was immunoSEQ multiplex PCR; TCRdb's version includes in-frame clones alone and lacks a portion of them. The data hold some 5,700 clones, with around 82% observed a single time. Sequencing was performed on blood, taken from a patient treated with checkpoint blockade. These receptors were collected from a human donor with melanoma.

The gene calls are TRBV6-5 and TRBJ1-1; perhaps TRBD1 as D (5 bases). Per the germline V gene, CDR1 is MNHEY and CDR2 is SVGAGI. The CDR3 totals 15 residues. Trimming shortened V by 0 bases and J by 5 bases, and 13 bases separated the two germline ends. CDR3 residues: CASSYSRYGGTEAFF. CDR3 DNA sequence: TGTGCCAGCAGTTACTCTCGATACGGGGGGACTGAAGCTTTCTTT.

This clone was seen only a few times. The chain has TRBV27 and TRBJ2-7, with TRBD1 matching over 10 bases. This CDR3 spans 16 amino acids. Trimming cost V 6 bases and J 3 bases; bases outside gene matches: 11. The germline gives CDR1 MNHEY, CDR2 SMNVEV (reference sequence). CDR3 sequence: CASSPLTGTGVYEQYF. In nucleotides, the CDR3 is TGTGCCAGCAGCCCCCTAACAGGGACAGGGGTCTACGAGCAGTACTTC.

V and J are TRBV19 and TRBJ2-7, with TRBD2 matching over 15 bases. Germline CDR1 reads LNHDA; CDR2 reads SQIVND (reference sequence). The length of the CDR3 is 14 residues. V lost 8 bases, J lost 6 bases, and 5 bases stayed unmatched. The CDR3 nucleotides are TGTGCCAGTGGAGGGACTAGCGGGAGGAGCGAGCAGTACTTC. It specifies CASGGTSGRSEQYF.

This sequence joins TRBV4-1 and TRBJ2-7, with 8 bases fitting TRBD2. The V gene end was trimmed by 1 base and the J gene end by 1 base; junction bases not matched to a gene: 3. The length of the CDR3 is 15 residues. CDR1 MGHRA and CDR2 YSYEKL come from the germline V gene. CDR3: CASSQVGGGSYEQYF. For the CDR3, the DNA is TGCGCCAGCAGCCAAGTAGGCGGGGGGTCCTACGAGCAGTACTTC.

The CDR3 coding sequence is TGTGCCAGCAGTTTATTGGGGACAGCAAATGAAAAACTGTTTTTT. Translating it yields CASSLLGTANEKLFF. This chain joins TRBV28 and TRBJ1-4, with 7 nucleotides matching TRBD1. Trimming cost V 1 base and J 5 bases; bases outside gene matches: 4. The V gene's germline CDR1 is MDHEN and CDR2 SYDVKM. The CDR3 loop spans 15 amino acids. Drawing the rest from reference TRBV28 and TRBJ1-4, the complete variable domain is DVKVTQSSRYLVKRTGEKVFLECVQDMDHENMFWYRQDPGLGLRLIYFSYDVKMKEKGDIPEGYSVSREKKERFSLILESASTNQTSMYLCASSLLGTANEKLFFGSGTQLSVL.

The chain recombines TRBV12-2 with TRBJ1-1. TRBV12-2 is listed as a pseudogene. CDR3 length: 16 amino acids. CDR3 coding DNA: TGTGCAAGTCGCCTCGGCGGTCGGGGGTCGAACACTGAAGCTTTCTTT. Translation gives CASRLGGRGSNTEAFF.

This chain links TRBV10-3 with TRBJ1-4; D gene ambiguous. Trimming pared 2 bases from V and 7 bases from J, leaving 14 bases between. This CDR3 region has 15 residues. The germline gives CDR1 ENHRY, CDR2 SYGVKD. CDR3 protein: CAISEEGQVGEKLFF. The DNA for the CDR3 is TGTGCCATCAGTGAGGAGGGCCAGGTTGGTGAAAAACTGTTTTTT.

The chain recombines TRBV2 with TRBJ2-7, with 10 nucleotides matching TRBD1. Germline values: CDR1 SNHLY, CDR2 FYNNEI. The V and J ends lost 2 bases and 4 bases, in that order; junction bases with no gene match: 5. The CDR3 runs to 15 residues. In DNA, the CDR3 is TGTGCCAGCAGTGAACCCGGGACAGGGGAATACGAGCAGTACTTC. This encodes CASSEPGTGEYEQYF.

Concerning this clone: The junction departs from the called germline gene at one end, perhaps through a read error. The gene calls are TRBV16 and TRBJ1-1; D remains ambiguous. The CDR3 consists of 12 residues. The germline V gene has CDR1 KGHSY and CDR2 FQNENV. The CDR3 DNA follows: TGTGCCAGCAGTCAATCTGCGACTGAAGCTTTCTTT. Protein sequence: CASSQSATEAFF. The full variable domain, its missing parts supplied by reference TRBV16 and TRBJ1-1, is GEEVAQTPKHLVRGEGQKAKLYCAPIKGHSYVFWYQQVLKNEFKFLISFQNENVFDETGMPKERFSAKCLPNSPCSLEIQATKLEDSAVYFCASSQSATEAFFGQGTRLTVV.

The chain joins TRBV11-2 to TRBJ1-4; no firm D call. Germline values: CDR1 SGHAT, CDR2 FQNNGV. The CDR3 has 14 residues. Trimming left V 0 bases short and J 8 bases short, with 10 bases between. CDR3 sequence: CASSLDWTVEKLFF. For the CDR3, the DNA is TGTGCCAGCAGCTTAGATTGGACCGTAGAAAAACTGTTTTTT.

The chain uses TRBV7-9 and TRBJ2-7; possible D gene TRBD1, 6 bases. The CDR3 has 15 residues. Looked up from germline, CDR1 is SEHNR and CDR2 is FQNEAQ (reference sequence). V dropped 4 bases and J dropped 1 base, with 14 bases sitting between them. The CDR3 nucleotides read TGTGCCAGCAGCTCGGACAGAGTTCTATCCTACGAGCAGTACTTC. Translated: CASSSDRVLSYEQYF.

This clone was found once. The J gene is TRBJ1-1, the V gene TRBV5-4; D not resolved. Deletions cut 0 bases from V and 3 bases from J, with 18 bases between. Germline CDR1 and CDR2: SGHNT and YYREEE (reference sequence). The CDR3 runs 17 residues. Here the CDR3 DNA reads TGTGCCAGCAGCTTGGGGTCTAAACCCGGGCCCGACACTGAAGCTTTCTTT. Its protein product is CASSLGSKPGPDTEAFF.

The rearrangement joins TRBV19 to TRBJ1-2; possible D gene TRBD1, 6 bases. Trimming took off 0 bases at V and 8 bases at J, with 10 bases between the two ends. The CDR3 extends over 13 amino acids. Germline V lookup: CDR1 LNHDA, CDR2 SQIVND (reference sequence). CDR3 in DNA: TGTGCCAGTAGTATAGATCCGGGGGCAGGCTACACCTTC. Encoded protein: CASSIDPGAGYTF.

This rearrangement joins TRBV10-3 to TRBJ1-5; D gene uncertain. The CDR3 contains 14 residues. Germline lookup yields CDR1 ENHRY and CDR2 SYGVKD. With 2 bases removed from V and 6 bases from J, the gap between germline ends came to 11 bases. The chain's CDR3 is CAISEGSARQPQHF. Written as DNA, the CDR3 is TGTGCCATCAGTGAGGGGTCCGCTCGTCAGCCCCAGCATTTT.

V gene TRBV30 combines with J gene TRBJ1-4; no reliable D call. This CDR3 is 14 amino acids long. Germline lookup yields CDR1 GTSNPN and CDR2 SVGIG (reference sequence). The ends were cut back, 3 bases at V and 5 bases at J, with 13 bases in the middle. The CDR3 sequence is CAWRISLLNEKLFF. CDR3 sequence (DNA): TGTGCCTGGAGGATCAGTTTGTTGAATGAAAAACTGTTTTTT.

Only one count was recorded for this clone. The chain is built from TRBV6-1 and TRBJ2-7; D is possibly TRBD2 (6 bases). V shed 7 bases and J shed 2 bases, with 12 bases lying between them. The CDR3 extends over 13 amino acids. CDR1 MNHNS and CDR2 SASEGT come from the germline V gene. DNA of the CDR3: TGTGCCAGCATCGAACGCGGGACCTACGAGCAGTACTTC. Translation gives CASIERGTYEQYF.

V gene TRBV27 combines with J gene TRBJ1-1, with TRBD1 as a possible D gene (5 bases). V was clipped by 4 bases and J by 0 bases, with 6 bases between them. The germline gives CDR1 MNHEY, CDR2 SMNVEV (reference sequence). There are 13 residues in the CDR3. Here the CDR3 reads CASSWGVNTEAFF. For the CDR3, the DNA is TGTGCCAGCAGTTGGGGGGTGAACACTGAAGCTTTCTTT.

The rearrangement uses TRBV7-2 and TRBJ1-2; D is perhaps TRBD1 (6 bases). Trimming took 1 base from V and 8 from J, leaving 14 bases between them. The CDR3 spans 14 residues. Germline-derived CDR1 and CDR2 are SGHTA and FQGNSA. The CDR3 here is CASSLGGSGDGYTF. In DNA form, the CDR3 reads TGTGCCAGCAGCTTAGGGGGCTCAGGGGACGGCTACACCTTC.